Listed below are T cell receptor beta chains from one sample, sequenced in a study of cytomegalovirus exposure and HLA in healthy donors. Here immunoSEQ multiplex PCR was the method, and the copy in TCRdb shows in-frame clones only, minus some. The table has about 93,000 clones, under 90% seen once. Sequenced: PBMCs. Source of these receptors: a man between 45 and 60 years old in good health and CMV-seronegative. CDR3s include the opening cysteine and the closing phenylalanine or tryptophan.

v_call	cdr3_aa
TRBV9	CASSAGQGNQPQHF
TRBV7-3	CASSTGLAGPSTDTQYF
TRBV10-3	CAISETNTPGQGGTEAFF
TRBV10-3	CAISESPTDFYGYTF
TRBV11-3	CASSLGVTSGFYNEQFF
TRBV7-2	CASSLYFISNQPQHF
TRBV7-2	CASSARGSSGANVLTF
TRBV19	CASSNWDYGELFF
TRBV5-1	CASSLGGVNEQFF
TRBV5-1	CASTKKGEGSGANVLTF
TRBV27	CASSLDRGVETQYF
TRBV4-1	CASSQRTSGIYEQYF
TRBV18	CASSLLNTEAFF
TRBV19	CASSRRGRGDTQYF
TRBV5-1	CASSLAVGGGSAYEQYF
TRBV7-2	CASSQTSERGTYEQYF
TRBV30	CAWNADRGGETQYF
TRBV27	CASSLWAGQGGDRNQPQHF
TRBV5-6	CASSLARITATLYRYTF
TRBV7-3	CASADTRGRARDNTGELFF
TRBV2	CASTRTGGIGGELFF
TRBV30	CAWSAGLTDTQYF
TRBV7-2	CASSLQGGNTGELFF
TRBV12-2	CASRRQYDSNGYTF
TRBV6-5	CASSLTLQGYETRYF
TRBV28	CASSPPGLANYGYTF
TRBV10-3	CAVGPGDEQFF
TRBV5-4	CASSPGQGAGNSPLHF
TRBV2	CASSSQGPNYGYTF